The following is a T cell receptor beta chain sequence with its context. Its antigen remains unknown. Trimming took off 0 bases at V and 8 bases at J, with 7 bases between the two ends. Germline loops: CDR1 SGHTA, CDR2 FQGTGA. The CDR3 runs 12 residues. The data were taken from a study of CD8+CD57+ T cells in acquired aplastic anemia. Study-level findings and limits: For CD8+ Simpson's diversity, patients and controls showed no significant difference.

Profiling of TCR beta VDJ combinations and CDR3 sequences used genomic DNA as template. TCRdb re-called the reads with MiXCR, one entry per CDR3 protein. This sample carries under 350,000 distinct CDR3 sequences, around three fifths of them seen once, and the ten largest clones take around 7.6%. Specimen: sorted CD4+, CD8+, or CD8+CD57+ T cells (not recorded which) from PBMCs. The V and J genes are TRBV7-3 and TRBJ1-2; D not resolved. The clonotype originates from a human donor with severe aplastic anemia or a healthy control (not recorded which). CDR3 in DNA: TGTGCCAGCAGCTTAACGTTTAACGGCTACACCTTC. It translates to CASSLTFNGYTF.